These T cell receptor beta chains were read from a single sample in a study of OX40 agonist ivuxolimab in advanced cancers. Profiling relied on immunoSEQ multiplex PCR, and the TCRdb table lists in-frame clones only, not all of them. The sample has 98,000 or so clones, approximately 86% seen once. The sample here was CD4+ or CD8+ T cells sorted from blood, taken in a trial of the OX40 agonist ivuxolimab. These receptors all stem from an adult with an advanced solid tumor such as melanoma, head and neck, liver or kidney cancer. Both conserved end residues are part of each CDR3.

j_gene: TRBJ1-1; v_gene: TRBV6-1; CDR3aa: CASLEGGANTEAFF
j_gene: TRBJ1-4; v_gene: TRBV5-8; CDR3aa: CASSNAGTVLSREKLFF
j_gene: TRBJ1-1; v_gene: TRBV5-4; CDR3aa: CASSPVGLSTEAFF
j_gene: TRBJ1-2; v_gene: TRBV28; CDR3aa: CASSPTSYGYTF
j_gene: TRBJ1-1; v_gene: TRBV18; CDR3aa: CASSFTPGQGARGTEAFF
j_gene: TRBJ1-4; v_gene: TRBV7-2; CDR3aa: CASSYGTHNEKLFF
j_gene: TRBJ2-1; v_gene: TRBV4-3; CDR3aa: CASSPEPSSYNEQFF
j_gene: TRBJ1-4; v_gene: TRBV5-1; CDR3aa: CASSLAGTANEKLFF
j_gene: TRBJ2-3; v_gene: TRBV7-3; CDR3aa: CASSLTAGEADTQYF
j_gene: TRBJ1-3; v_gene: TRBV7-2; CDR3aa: CASSLDGHSDIYF
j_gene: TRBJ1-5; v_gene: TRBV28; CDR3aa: CASSSGQSNQPQHF
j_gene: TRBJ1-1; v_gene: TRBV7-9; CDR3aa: CANRPVNTEAFF
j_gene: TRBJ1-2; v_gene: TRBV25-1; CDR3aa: CASSDRSTLGYTF
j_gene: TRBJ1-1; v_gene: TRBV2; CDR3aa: CASRPGQGAGLGEAFF
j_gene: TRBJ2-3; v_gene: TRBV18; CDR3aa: CASSPGPLPPQYF
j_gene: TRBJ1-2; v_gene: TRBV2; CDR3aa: CASSPSRYTARTF
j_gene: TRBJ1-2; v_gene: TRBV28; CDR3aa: CASNGQEDGYTF
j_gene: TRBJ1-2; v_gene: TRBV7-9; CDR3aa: CASSPGRLSYGYTF
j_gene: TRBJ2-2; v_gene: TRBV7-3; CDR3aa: CASGDLGTGELFF
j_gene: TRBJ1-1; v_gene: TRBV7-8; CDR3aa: CASSLEGITEAFF
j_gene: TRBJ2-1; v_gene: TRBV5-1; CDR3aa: CASSPGTSGGGQFF
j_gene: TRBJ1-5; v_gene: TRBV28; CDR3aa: CASSLTRGGASQPQHF
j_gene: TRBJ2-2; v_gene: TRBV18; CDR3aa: CASSPTFRPPTGELFF
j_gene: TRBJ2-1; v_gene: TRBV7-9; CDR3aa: CASSFDGGRYNEQFF
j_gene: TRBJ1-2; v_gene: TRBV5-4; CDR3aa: CASSRQGAGGGYTF
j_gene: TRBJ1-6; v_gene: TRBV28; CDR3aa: CASSLSGANSPLHF
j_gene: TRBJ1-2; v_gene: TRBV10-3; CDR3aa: CAISERGENYGYTF
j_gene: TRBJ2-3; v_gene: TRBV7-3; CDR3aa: CASSLNGVRTDTQYF
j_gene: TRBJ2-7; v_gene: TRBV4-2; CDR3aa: CASSQDSQRPLLSYEQYF
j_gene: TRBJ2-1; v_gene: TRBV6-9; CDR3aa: CASSEGLAENEQFF
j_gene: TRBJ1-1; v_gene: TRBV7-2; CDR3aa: CASSSYSNTEAFF
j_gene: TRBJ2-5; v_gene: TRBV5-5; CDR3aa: CASSLIGGKETQYF
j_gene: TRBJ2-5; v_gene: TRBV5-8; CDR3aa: CASSPGTNKQETQYF
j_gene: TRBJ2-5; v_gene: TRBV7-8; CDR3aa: CASSLGLAGARETQYF
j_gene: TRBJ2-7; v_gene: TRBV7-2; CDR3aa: CASSSPGTLSYEQYF
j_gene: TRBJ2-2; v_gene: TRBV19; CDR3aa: CASRSGTSIGELFF